The TCR beta chain described here comes from a study of CD8 T cells in ankylosing spondylitis. Many counts were recorded for this clonotype. Its antigen is unidentified. Library preparation for TCR beta used quantitative 5'-RACE with molecular barcodes. TCRdb fed the 5' RACE reads into MiXCR, producing one record per CDR3 protein. The data contain more than 150,000 distinct CDR3 sequences, roughly 13% of them singletons. The CDR3 contains 12 residues. The V gene lost 4 bases and the J gene lost 3 bases, with 10 bases spanning the gap. The germline CDR1 and CDR2 sequences are DFQATT and SNEGSKA (reference sequence). The study's findings and limits: A motif of eight or nine highly homologous TCR beta variants was seen as apparently characteristic of ankylosing spondylitis blood. Disease-linked clones were reportedly significantly enriched in matched ankylosing spondylitis synovial fluid.

The source of this sequence is a female donor with ankylosing spondylitis or in good health (not recorded which). Sequenced input: blood, either unsorted or a sorted T cell fraction (not recorded which). The chain combines TRBV20-1 with TRBJ2-7; D may be TRBD2 (5 bases). The CDR3 loop reads CSANGRVYEQYF. CDR3 nucleotide sequence: TGCAGTGCTAACGGGCGGGTCTACGAGCAGTACTTC.